This is a list of T cell receptor beta chains from one sample in a study of memory B cells and T cells in multiple sclerosis. Their specific antigens are unknown. Profiling relied on immunoSEQ multiplex PCR, and the TCRdb table lists in-frame clones only, not all of them. This table has over 35,000 clones, about 80% appearing once. Source material: PBMCs from blood kept in culture. The receptor source for this set is a human donor with multiple sclerosis. The CDR3 runs from the conserved cysteine through the conserved F or W. Size is stated for part of the rows, as once, few or many counts, or as a class when the clone is expanded.

j_call | v_call | clone_size | cdr3_aa
. | TRBV9 | . | CASSVDRDGEQYF
TRBJ2-7 | TRBV6-5 | . | CASSLSGGLYEQYF
TRBJ2-7 | TRBV7-6 | . | CASSPPQSRVYEQYF
TRBJ2-3 | TRBV6-6 | . | CASSLGQGTDTQYF
TRBJ1-4 | TRBV7-2 | . | CASSLAAGSNEKLFF
TRBJ2-7 | TRBV15 | . | CATSSRTSSDEQYF
TRBJ1-6 | TRBV18 | few | CASSPPSVAGTPLHF
TRBJ1-1 | TRBV19 | . | CASSMSGVKNTEAFF
TRBJ2-7 | TRBV2 | . | CASSTPGLYEQYF
TRBJ1-2 | TRBV9 | . | CASSLPGTPGHGYTF
TRBJ1-3 | TRBV7-2 | . | CASSLGAGNTIYF
TRBJ1-4 | TRBV11-2 | . | CASSPYAGTGGEKLFF
TRBJ1-6 | TRBV5-5 | . | CASSDLRSGGNSPLHF
TRBJ2-7 | TRBV11-2 | . | CASSLGRGPYEQYF
TRBJ1-2 | TRBV9 | once | CASSVVAGQGASFAGYTF
. | TRBV5-1 | . | CASSPGQGVPEQYF
TRBJ2-7 | TRBV7-8 | . | CASSTGPYEQYF